A single sample is the source of the 8 T cell receptor beta chains below, sequenced in a study of blood T cell repertoires in COVID-19. Using immunoSEQ multiplex PCR, the repertoire was profiled, and TCRdb retains in-frame clones only, with some absent. The sample has 88,000 or so clones; around 79% are singletons. Source material: peripheral blood. These receptors came from an elderly man with acute or convalescent COVID-19.

V and J are TRBV3-1 (or the pseudogene TRBV3-2) and TRBJ2-1; TRBD1 is a possible D gene (6 bases). V lost 1 base, J lost 6 bases, and 10 bases lay in between. Germline values: CDR1 LGHDT, CDR2 YNNKEL (reference sequence). The CDR3 length is 14 residues. The DNA for the CDR3 is TGTGCCAGCAGCCAAGGGACAGTCCGCAATGAGCAGTTCTTC. Protein sequence: CASSQGTVRNEQFF.

The rearrangement links TRBV4-1 to TRBJ2-1; D is undetermined. Germline CDR1 and CDR2: MGHRA and YSYEKL. V lost 0 bases and J 0 bases, leaving 9 bases between the germline ends. The CDR3 covers 16 residues. The CDR3, as DNA: TGCGCCAGCAGCCAAGATCCCTGGAGCTCCTACAATGAGCAGTTCTTC. Translated, it gives CASSQDPWSSYNEQFF.

The V gene is TRBV5-5, the J gene TRBJ1-3; no firm D call. Germline assignment: CDR1 SGHKS and CDR2 YYEKEE (reference sequence). This CDR3 comprises 14 residues. Trimming took 0 bases from V and 0 from J, leaving 4 bases between them. This chain's CDR3 is CASSLGSSGNTIYF. DNA for the CDR3: TGTGCCAGCAGCTTGGGTAGCTCTGGAAACACCATATATTTT.

The chain combines TRBV18 with TRBJ2-3; D possibly corresponds to TRBD2 (6 bases). Germline V lookup: CDR1 KGHSH, CDR2 LQKENI. Trimming left V 3 bases short and J 0 bases short, with 10 bases between. This CDR3 is 15 amino acids long. CDR3 amino acids: CASSPLASSTDTQYF. The CDR3 nucleotides are TGTGCCAGCTCACCGCTAGCGAGTAGCACAGATACGCAGTATTTT.

The chain has TRBV5-5 and TRBJ2-2; no clear D. The CDR3 has 13 residues. The germline CDR1 and CDR2 sequences are SGHKS and YYEKEE (reference sequence). V was trimmed by 5 bases and J by 4 bases, leaving 9 bases between them. This chain's CDR3 is CASSTDFTGELFF. The CDR3 region has the DNA TGTGCCAGCAGTACAGATTTCACCGGGGAGCTGTTTTTT.

V and J are TRBV9 and TRBJ2-7, with D possibly being TRBD2 (5 bases). V shed 0 bases and J shed 0 bases, with 10 bases lying between them. The length of the CDR3 is 15 residues. CDR1 is SGDLS, CDR2 YYNGEE, per germline. CDR3 sequence reads: CASSVASGPSYEQYF. CDR3 nucleotide sequence: TGTGCCAGCAGCGTAGCCAGCGGCCCCTCCTACGAGCAGTACTTC. The whole variable domain, remainder taken from reference TRBV9 and TRBJ2-7, is DSGVTQTPKHLITATGQRVTLRCSPRSGDLSVYWYQQSLDQGLQFLIQYYNGEERAKGNILERFSAQQFPDLHSELNLSSLELGDSALYFCASSVASGPSYEQYFGPGTRLTVT.

CDR3 region: CATASRDNTEAFF. The CDR3 region has the DNA TGTGCCACCGCTTCCAGGGATAACACTGAAGCTTTCTTT. V and J are TRBV27 and TRBJ1-1, with D possibly TRBD1 on 5 matching bases. Looked up from germline, CDR1 is MNHEY and CDR2 is SMNVEV (reference sequence). This CDR3 is built from 13 residues. Trimming cost V 10 bases and J 2 bases, with 14 bases left between them.

The gene calls are TRBV5-4 and TRBJ2-1; 7 bases align to TRBD2. CDR1 and CDR2 (germline): SGHNT, YYREEE (reference sequence). The CDR3 contains 18 residues. The V and J ends lost 2 bases and 3 bases, in that order; junction bases with no gene match: 14. This CDR3 is CASSFGVGSRGNYNEQFF. In DNA, the CDR3 is TGTGCCAGCAGCTTTGGCGTTGGCTCGCGGGGGAACTACAATGAGCAGTTCTTC. Full variable domain (rest looked up from reference TRBV5-4 and TRBJ2-1): ETGVTQSPTHLIKTRGQQVTLRCSSQSGHNTVSWYQQALGQGPQFIFQYYREEENGRGNFPPRFSGLQFPNYSSELNVNALELDDSALYLCASSFGVGSRGNYNEQFFGPGTRLTVL.